A single sample gave rise to the 5 T cell receptor beta chains below, sequenced in a study of OX40 agonist ivuxolimab in advanced cancers. Assay used: immunoSEQ multiplex PCR; TCRdb lists only in-frame clones, some missing. Of about 36,000 clones in the sample, roughly 69% were seen once. The source was CD4+ or CD8+ T cells sorted from blood, collected in a trial of the OX40 agonist ivuxolimab. The receptor set was obtained from an adult with an advanced solid tumor such as melanoma, head and neck, liver or kidney cancer.

The genes are TRBV7-3 and TRBJ2-5, with D unclear. Looked up from germline, CDR1 is SGHTA and CDR2 is FQGTGA. The CDR3 is 13 amino acids. V shed 8 bases and J shed 5 bases, with 15 bases lying between them. The CDR3 DNA sequence: TGTGCCAGCGGTCCCCCAGGACGGGAGACCCAGTACTTC. It translates to CASGPPGRETQYF.

V usage is TRBV4-1 and J usage is TRBJ2-5; D is unresolved. V lost 4 bases and J lost 0, with 12 bases in between. This CDR3 spans 15 amino acids. From germline, CDR1 is MGHRA and CDR2 YSYEKL. The CDR3 sequence: CASSRSLGYQETQYF. The CDR3, as DNA: TGCGCCAGCAGCCGCTCTTTGGGGTACCAAGAGACCCAGTACTTC.

V and J are TRBV6-1 and TRBJ1-1; D not resolved. Trimming shortened V by 5 bases and J by 0 bases, and 10 bases separated the two germline ends. The CDR3 has 14 residues. Germline V gives CDR1 MNHNS, CDR2 SASEGT. The CDR3 DNA reads as TGTGCCAGCAGTATATTCCTTCTGAACACTGAAGCTTTCTTT. The encoded protein is CASSIFLLNTEAFF.

In this sample, this clone turned up a few times. The V call is TRBV7-2, the J call TRBJ1-1; TRBD1 agrees at 11 bases. Unmatched junction bases numbered 5, after V lost 0 bases and J lost 11 bases. Germline V gene lookup returns CDR1 SGHTA and CDR2 FQGNSA. The CDR3 sequence is 14 residues long. CDR3 DNA: TGTGCCAGCAGCTTAGCGTGGACAGGGGGCGTCGCTTTCTTT. Its protein product is CASSLAWTGGVAFF.

The chain uses TRBV2 and TRBJ2-3; D gene uncertain. V lost 3 bases, J lost 2 bases, and 6 bases lay in between. The CDR3 is 13 residues long. Germline V CDR1 and CDR2: SNHLY, FYNNEI. As DNA, the CDR3 is TGTGCCAGCAGTGACTCTAACACAGATACGCAGTATTTT. It codes for CASSDSNTDTQYF.